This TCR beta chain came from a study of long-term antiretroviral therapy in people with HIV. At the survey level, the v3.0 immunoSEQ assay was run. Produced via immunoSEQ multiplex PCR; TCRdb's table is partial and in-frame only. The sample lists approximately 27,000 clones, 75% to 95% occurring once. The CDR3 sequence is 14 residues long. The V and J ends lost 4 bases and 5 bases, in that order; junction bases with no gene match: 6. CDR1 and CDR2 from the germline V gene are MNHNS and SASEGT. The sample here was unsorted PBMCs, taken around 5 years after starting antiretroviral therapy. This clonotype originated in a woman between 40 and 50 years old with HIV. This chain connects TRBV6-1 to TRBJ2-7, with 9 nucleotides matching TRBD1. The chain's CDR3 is CASSVGTGRNEQYF. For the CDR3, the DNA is TGTGCCAGCAGTGTAGGGACAGGGCGGAACGAGCAGTACTTC.